This T cell receptor beta chain was captured by sequencing in a study of shared clonotypes between healthy human individuals. Findings and caveats of the study: The diversity represented, both genetic and in exposure history, was limited by few donors. For sorted subsets, rarefaction showed incomplete sequencing despite large depth. Sharing across four donors was highest in naive CD4 (around 5%) and lowest in memory CD8 (roughly 0.4%). Larger estimated richness was generally seen in naive subsets than in memory subsets.

Profiled with immunoSEQ multiplex PCR; TCRdb holds only in-frame clones, not every one. The data contain 2 million to 3 million clones, roughly 93% of them singletons. Losses at the gene ends were 6 bases for V and 7 bases for J; bases not matched to a gene: 7. The V gene's germline CDR1 is MNHEY and CDR2 SMNVEV (reference sequence). The CDR3 sequence is 13 residues long. This clone was observed once. Its antigen is unknown. This receptor was identified in a man between 18 and 29 years old in good health. Some clones in this sample may be carry-over from other donors' samples. Source material: naive CD4+ T cells from PBMCs. The subset denotes: CD45RA+ positively selected. The chain carries TRBV27 and TRBJ1-2; 8 nucleotides agree with TRBD1. The CDR3, as DNA: TGTGCCAGCAGGGACCCGGGGACAGGTGGCTACACCTTC. Translation gives CASRDPGTGGYTF.